These T cell receptor beta chains were read from a single sample in a study of T cell responses to AZD1222 COVID-19 vaccine. The method was immunoSEQ multiplex PCR; TCRdb's version includes in-frame clones alone and lacks a portion of them. The table lists more than 140,000 clones, approximately 88% of them singletons, with roughly 2% in the top ten. Sequenced here: peripheral blood, sampled on day 0 of AZD1222 vaccination. The receptors were gathered from an adult in good health. Each CDR3 is given with its conserved first and last residue. The order of the fields is D gene, V gene, J gene, CDR3 protein, CDR3 DNA. The D gene is left open where the match is weak.

>TRBD2|TRBV2|TRBJ2-3
CASSRTSGFVSTDTQYF
TGTGCCAGCAGTCGGACTAGCGGATTCGTTAGCACAGATACGCAGTATTTT
>.|TRBV30|TRBJ1-3
CAWREVSGNTIYF
TGTGCCTGGAGAGAGGTGTCTGGAAACACCATATATTTT
>.|TRBV19|TRBJ1-2
CASSPGTYGYTF
TGTGCCAGTAGTCCGGGGACATATGGCTACACCTTC
>.|TRBV30|TRBJ2-1
CAWSLGRNNEQFF
TGTGCCTGGAGTTTGGGCAGGAACAATGAGCAGTTCTTC
>.|TRBV30|TRBJ2-3
CAWTPGGHSSTDTQYF
TGTGCCTGGACGCCTGGAGGTCATTCTAGCACAGATACGCAGTATTTT
>.|TRBV5-6|TRBJ2-3
CASSLPLAPGADTQYF
TGTGCCAGCAGCCTTCCACTAGCCCCGGGGGCAGATACGCAGTATTTT
>.|TRBV5-1|TRBJ2-5
CASSLEPRGPPWQETQYF
TGCGCCAGCAGCTTGGAACCCAGAGGACCCCCCTGGCAAGAGACCCAGTACTTC
>.|TRBV7-2|TRBJ1-2
CASSRNSNYGYTF
TGTGCCAGCAGCCGGAACAGTAACTATGGCTACACCTTC
>.|TRBV7-2|TRBJ2-4
CASSFDRGQLAKNIQYF
TGTGCCAGCAGCTTCGATCGCGGACAGCTAGCCAAAAACATTCAGTACTTC
>TRBD1|TRBV6-5|TRBJ2-5
CASKPQGAEGQAQYF
TGTGCCAGCAAGCCACAGGGGGCGGAGGGTCAGGCCCAGTACTTC
>.|TRBV6-1|TRBJ1-1
CASSEGPEAFF
TGTGCCAGCAGTGAAGGCCCTGAAGCTTTCTTT
>.|TRBV19|TRBJ2-3
CASSIGARGTDTQYF
TGTGCCAGTAGTATAGGGGCAAGGGGCACAGATACGCAGTATTTT
>.|TRBV7-2|TRBJ1-1
CASSLRWGGTEAFF
TGTGCCAGCAGCTTACGGTGGGGCGGGACTGAAGCTTTCTTT
>TRBD2|TRBV7-3|TRBJ2-3
CASSFDGRGTDTQYF
TGTGCCAGCAGCTTTGATGGGAGGGGCACAGATACGCAGTATTTT
>.|TRBV6-5|TRBJ2-1
CASSYSLGQAIQFF
TGTGCCAGCAGTTACTCATTGGGACAAGCGATACAGTTCTTC
>.|TRBV27|TRBJ1-1
CASSLSPRGNTEAFF
TGTGCCAGCAGTTTATCGCCGCGGGGGAACACTGAAGCTTTCTTT